One TCR beta chain is described in this entry. Antigen unknown. This entry is derived from a study of graft-versus-host responses after intestinal transplantation. Germline lookup yields CDR1 MNHNS and CDR2 SASEGT. The CDR3 loop spans 14 amino acids. The J segment lost 6 bases and the V segment lost 6 bases, leaving 6 bases of the junction unmatched. The method was immunoSEQ multiplex PCR; TCRdb's version includes in-frame clones alone and lacks a portion of them. The sample has about 130,000 clones; about 93% are singletons. The material was unstimulated CD4+ T cells sorted from spleen or lymph node cells, obtained before intestinal transplant. The chain has TRBV6-1 and TRBJ1-5, with 9 nucleotides matching TRBD1. This TCR came from a human donor who received an intestinal transplant. The CDR3 spells CASSFTGGRQPQHF. The DNA of the CDR3 is TGTGCCAGCAGCTTTACAGGGGGCCGTCAGCCCCAGCATTTT.